The 14 T cell receptor beta chains below were found in one sample sequenced in a study of blood T cell repertoires in COVID-19 (dated by TCRdb to 2020 to 2021). The library came from the immunoSEQ multiplex PCR assay. Drawn from immuneACCESS, this table holds only the in-frame rearrangements with V and J called that TCRdb kept. Clones are partly lost; checked studies trace under half to an unresolved V gene and leave the rest unexplained. The sample data list approximately 16,000 clones, and 85% to 90% of these were observed just once. Clones ranked in the top ten supply about an eighth of the sample. Sequenced input: peripheral blood. These receptors were collected from a human donor in a cohort sampled during active COVID-19.

The chain uses TRBV7-3 and TRBJ2-7, with 7 bases fitting TRBD1. Trimming cost V 2 bases and J 2 bases; bases outside gene matches: 3. Germline CDR1 and CDR2: SGHTA and FQGTGA. There are 14 residues in the CDR3. The DNA for the CDR3 is TGTGCCAGCAGCTTACATAGGGGGCCCTACGAGCAGTACTTC. Its translation is CASSLHRGPYEQYF.

V and J are TRBV7-3 and TRBJ1-1; D not resolved. Germline CDR1 is SGHTA and CDR2 is FQGTGA. V gave up 2 bases and J gave up 1 base, with 8 bases separating them. This CDR3 is built from 14 residues. The chain's CDR3 is CASSLEGGNTEAFF. Here the CDR3 DNA reads TGTGCCAGCAGCTTAGAGGGAGGGAACACTGAAGCTTTCTTT.

The chain couples TRBV6-2 or TRBV6-3 to TRBJ2-7, with D possibly TRBD2 on 6 matching bases. The CDR3 runs 14 residues. V shed 3 bases and J shed 1 base, with 10 bases lying between them. Germline CDR1 reads MNHEY; CDR2 reads SVGEGT. In DNA form, the CDR3 reads TGTGCCAGCAGTTATGGAGGGGATTCCTACGAGCAGTACTTC. Protein: CASSYGGDSYEQYF.

This chain connects TRBV3-1 (or the pseudogene TRBV3-2) to TRBJ2-3, with unresolved D. V lost 0 bases to trimming and J lost 5 bases, with 9 bases between them. Germline values: CDR1 LGHDT, CDR2 YNNKEL (reference sequence). This CDR3 is 14 amino acids long. The CDR3 DNA follows: TGTGCCAGCAGCCAAGATAGGAGACTAGATACGCAGTATTTT. Protein product: CASSQDRRLDTQYF.

This chain connects TRBV4-3 to TRBJ2-7; TRBD2 matches at 14 bases. This CDR3 is built from 17 residues. Germline trimming cut 1 base from V and 9 bases from J; bases unmatched to any gene: 11. Germline lookup yields CDR1 LGHNA and CDR2 YSLEER. The CDR3 DNA reads as TGCGCCAGCAGCCAAGGCCGGGGGACTAGCGGGGGCCTCCTGCAGTACTTC. As protein: CASSQGRGTSGGLLQYF.

This clone showed up just a few times. The rearrangement uses TRBV7-3 and TRBJ1-1; 7 bases agree with TRBD1. Germline V CDR1 and CDR2: SGHTA, FQGTGA. The CDR3 length is 15 residues. V shed 5 bases, J shed 5 bases, and the junction held 11 bases outside the gene matches. Written as DNA, the CDR3 is TGTGCCAGCAGCACGACAGGGTCGCCTTGGACTGAAGCTTTCTTT. Its protein product is CASSTTGSPWTEAFF.

The J gene is TRBJ2-5, the V gene TRBV9; TRBD1 matches 10 bases. Germline CDR1 is SGDLS and CDR2 is YYNGEE. This CDR3 contains 15 residues. The V gene end was trimmed by 4 bases and the J gene end by 5 bases; junction bases not matched to a gene: 8. CDR3 nucleotides: TGTGCCAGCAGCCCAACGACAGGGGGCTATGAGACCCAGTACTTC. Protein: CASSPTTGGYETQYF.

V usage is TRBV2 and J usage is TRBJ2-7, with D uncertain. Germline V gene lookup returns CDR1 SNHLY and CDR2 FYNNEI. The CDR3 sequence is 14 residues long. Trimming removed 8 bases from V and 2 bases from J, with 16 bases in between. The CDR3 here is CASHPLLGTYEQYF. DNA for the CDR3: TGTGCCAGCCACCCCCTACTGGGCACCTACGAGCAGTACTTC.

The chain links TRBV5-1 to TRBJ2-2, with a possible D match to TRBD2 (5 bases). Germline CDR1 and CDR2: SGHRS and YFSETQ. The CDR3 contains 14 residues. The germline V and J ends were trimmed by 0 bases and 6 bases, with 9 bases remaining between them. The CDR3 protein is CASSLGAGAGELFF. The CDR3 DNA reads as TGCGCCAGCAGCTTGGGGGCCGGGGCCGGGGAGCTGTTTTTT.

The rearrangement uses TRBV29-1 and TRBJ2-5; 9 bases agree with TRBD1. The germline V gene encodes CDR1 SQVTM and CDR2 ANQGSEA. The trim removed 3 bases at V and 5 bases at J, leaving 1 base unmatched. The CDR3 length is 12 residues. The CDR3 DNA follows: TGCAGCGTTGAGGACAGGGGTGAGACCCAGTACTTC. It is translated as CSVEDRGETQYF.

In this sample, this clone turned up once. The chain recombines TRBV9 with TRBJ2-5, with unresolved D. In germline, CDR1 is SGDLS, CDR2 YYNGEE. Trimming took 0 bases from V and 4 from J, leaving 10 bases between them. CDR3 length equals 14 residues. The CDR3 coding sequence is TGTGCCAGCAGCGTAGTTCCCATGTCAGAGACCCAGTACTTC. Protein sequence: CASSVVPMSETQYF. The variable domain in full, completed from reference TRBV9 and TRBJ2-5, reads DSGVTQTPKHLITATGQRVTLRCSPRSGDLSVYWYQQSLDQGLQFLIQYYNGEERAKGNILERFSAQQFPDLHSELNLSSLELGDSALYFCASSVVPMSETQYFGPGTRLLVL.

This chain links TRBV4-1 with TRBJ1-3; 9 bases are shared with TRBD1. CDR1 and CDR2 (germline): MGHRA, YSYEKL. Unmatched junction bases numbered 8, after V lost 4 bases and J lost 4 bases. The CDR3 runs 16 residues. CDR3: CASSLGGTGSGNTIYF. Written as DNA, the CDR3 is TGCGCCAGCAGCCTGGGGGGGACAGGGTCCGGAAACACCATATATTTT.

A single count supports this clone. The chain combines TRBV2 with TRBJ1-1, with no clear D. CDR1 and CDR2 (germline): SNHLY, FYNNEI. The CDR3 runs 11 residues. With 4 bases removed from V and 7 bases from J, the gap between germline ends came to 7 bases. The CDR3 region has the DNA TGTGCCAGCAGTGGGGCCAGTGAAGCTTTCTTT. Encoded protein: CASSGASEAFF.

The chain carries TRBV5-6 and TRBJ2-7, with D tentatively TRBD1 (7 bases). The CDR3 is 17 amino acids. Trimming removed 3 bases at V and 0 bases at J, with 19 bases between. Germline assignment: CDR1 SGHDT and CDR2 YYEEEE. The CDR3 region is CASSSLGGDSVSYEQYF. DNA for the CDR3: TGTGCCAGCAGCTCGTTGGGCGGGGACAGCGTCTCCTACGAGCAGTACTTC.